This T cell receptor (beta chain) was sequenced for a study of T cells in Graves' hyperthyroidism and ophthalmopathy. The CDR3 consists of 15 residues. Trimming left V 1 base short and J 3 bases short, with 16 bases between. The V gene's germline CDR1 is DFQATT and CDR2 SNEGSKA (reference sequence). Amplification of TCR beta CDR3 regions used RNA as the template. The HTBI primer set drove a first-round RT-PCR of the TCR CDR3. TCRdb itself ran the multiplex PCR reads through MiXCR, one entry per CDR3 protein. The table includes roughly 650,000 distinct CDR3 sequences, roughly 15% detected once. This clonotype came up many times.

The rearrangement links TRBV20-1 to TRBJ2-7; D is possibly TRBD1 (5 bases). Sequencing was carried out using blood. This clonotype was obtained from a woman in her 40s with Graves' ophthalmopathy. In DNA, the CDR3 is TGCAGTGCTAGAGCAGAAAGGGGATTGAACTACGAGCAGTACTTC. Protein sequence: CSARAERGLNYEQYF.